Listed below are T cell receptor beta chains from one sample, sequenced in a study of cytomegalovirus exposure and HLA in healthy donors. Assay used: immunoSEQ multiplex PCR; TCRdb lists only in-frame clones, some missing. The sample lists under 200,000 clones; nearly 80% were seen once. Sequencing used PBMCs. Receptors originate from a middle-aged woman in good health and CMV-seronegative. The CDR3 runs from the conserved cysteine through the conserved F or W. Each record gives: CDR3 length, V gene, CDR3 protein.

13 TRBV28 CASSPTGIYEQYF
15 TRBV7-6 CASSLIGGAGNTIYF
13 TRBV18 CASSPVQADEAFF
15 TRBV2 CASRGLAGGQGTQYF
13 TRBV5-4 CASTIKGGETQYF
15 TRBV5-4 CASSLFAGSTDTQYF
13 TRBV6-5 CASSPGFNYGYTF
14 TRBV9 CASSVATGVYGYTF
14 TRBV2 CASRLAGYYNEQFF
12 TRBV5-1 CASRRQQETQYF
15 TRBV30 CAWRDRGKANYGYTF
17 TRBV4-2 CASSQHLAGANTGELFF
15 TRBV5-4 CASTLSGASTDTQYF
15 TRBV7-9 CASTTGQGRTYEQYF
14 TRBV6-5 CASSYRGSGNTIYF
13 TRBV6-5 CASMDRGGGPQHF
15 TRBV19 CASSRTGINGNTIYF
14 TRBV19 CASSNVDRGGEQYF
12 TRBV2 CASTRGLETQYF